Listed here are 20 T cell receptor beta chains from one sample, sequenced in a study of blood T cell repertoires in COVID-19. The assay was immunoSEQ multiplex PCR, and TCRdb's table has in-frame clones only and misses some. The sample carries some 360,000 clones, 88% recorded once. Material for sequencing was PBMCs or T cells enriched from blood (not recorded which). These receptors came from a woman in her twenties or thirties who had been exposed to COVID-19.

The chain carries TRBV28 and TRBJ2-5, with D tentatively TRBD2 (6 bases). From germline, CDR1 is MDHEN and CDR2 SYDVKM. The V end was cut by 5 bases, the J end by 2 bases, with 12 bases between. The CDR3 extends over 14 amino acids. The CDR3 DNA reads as TGTGCCAGCAGTACGGGAGCAATTCAAGAGACCCAGTACTTC. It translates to CASSTGAIQETQYF.

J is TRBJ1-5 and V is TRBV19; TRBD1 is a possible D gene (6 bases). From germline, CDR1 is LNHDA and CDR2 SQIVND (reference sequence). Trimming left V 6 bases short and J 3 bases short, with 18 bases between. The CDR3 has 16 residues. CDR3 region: CASSDTGTRVNQPQHF. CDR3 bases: TGTGCCAGTAGCGACACCGGGACAAGGGTCAATCAGCCCCAGCATTTT.

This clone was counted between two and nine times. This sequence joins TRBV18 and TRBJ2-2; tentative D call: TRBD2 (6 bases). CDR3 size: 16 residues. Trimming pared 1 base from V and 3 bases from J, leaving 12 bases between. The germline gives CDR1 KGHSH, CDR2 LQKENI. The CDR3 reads CASSPLPTSDTGELFF. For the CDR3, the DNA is TGTGCCAGCTCACCACTTCCGACTAGTGACACCGGGGAGCTGTTTTTT. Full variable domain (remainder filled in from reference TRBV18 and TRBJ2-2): NAGVMQNPRHLVRRRGQEARLRCSPMKGHSHVYWYRQLPEEGLKFMVYLQKENIIDESGMPKERFSAEFPKEGPSILRIQQVVRGDSAAYFCASSPLPTSDTGELFFGEGSRLTVL.

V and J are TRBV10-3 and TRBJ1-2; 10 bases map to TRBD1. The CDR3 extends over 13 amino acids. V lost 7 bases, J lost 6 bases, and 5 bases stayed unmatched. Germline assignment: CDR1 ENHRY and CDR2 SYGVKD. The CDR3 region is CAITRGQGDGYTF. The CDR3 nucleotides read TGTGCCATCACTCGCGGACAGGGGGATGGCTACACCTTC.

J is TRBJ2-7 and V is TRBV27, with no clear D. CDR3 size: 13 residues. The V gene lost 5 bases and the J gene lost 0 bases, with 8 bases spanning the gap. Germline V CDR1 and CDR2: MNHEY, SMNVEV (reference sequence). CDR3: CASSIAGSYEQYF. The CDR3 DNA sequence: TGTGCCAGCAGTATAGCTGGCTCCTACGAGCAGTACTTC.

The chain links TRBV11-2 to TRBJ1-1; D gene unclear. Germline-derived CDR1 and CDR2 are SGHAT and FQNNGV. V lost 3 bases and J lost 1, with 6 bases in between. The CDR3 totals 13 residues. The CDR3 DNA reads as TGTGCCAGCAGCTTTGCAGGGAACACTGAAGCTTTCTTT. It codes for CASSFAGNTEAFF.

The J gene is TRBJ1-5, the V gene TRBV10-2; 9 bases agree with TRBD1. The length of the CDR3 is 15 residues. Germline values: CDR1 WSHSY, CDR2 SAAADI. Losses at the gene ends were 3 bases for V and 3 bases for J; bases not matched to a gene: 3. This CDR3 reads CASSDRDRANQPQHF. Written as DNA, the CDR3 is TGCGCCAGCAGTGACCGGGACAGGGCCAATCAGCCCCAGCATTTT.

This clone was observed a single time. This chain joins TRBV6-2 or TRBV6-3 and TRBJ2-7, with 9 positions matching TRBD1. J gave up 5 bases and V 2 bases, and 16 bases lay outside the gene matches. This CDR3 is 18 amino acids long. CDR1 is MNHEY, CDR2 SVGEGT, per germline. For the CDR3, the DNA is TGTGCCAGCAGTTACCCCCAATTGGAGGACAGGGGTCCCCACGAGCAGTACTTC. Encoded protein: CASSYPQLEDRGPHEQYF.

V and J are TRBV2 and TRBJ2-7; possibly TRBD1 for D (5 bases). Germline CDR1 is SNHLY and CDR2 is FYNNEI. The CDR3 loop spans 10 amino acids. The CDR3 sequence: CASSERQGKV. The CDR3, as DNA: TGTGCCAGCAGTGAAAGGCAGGGAAAGGTC.

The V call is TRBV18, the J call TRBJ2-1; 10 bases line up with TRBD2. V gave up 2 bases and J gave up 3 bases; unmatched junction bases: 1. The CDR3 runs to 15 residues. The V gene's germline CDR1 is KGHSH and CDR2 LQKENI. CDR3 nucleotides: TGTGCCAGCTCACCATCTAGCGGGAGCTACAATGAGCAGTTCTTC. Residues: CASSPSSGSYNEQFF. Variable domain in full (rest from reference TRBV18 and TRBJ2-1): NAGVMQNPRHLVRRRGQEARLRCSPMKGHSHVYWYRQLPEEGLKFMVYLQKENIIDESGMPKERFSAEFPKEGPSILRIQQVVRGDSAAYFCASSPSSGSYNEQFFGPGTRLTVL.

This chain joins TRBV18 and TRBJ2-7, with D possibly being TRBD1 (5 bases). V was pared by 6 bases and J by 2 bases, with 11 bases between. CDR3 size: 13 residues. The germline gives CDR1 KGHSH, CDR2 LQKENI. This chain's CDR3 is CASSPRRAYEQYF. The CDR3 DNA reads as TGTGCCAGCTCGCCCCGCAGGGCCTACGAGCAGTACTTC.

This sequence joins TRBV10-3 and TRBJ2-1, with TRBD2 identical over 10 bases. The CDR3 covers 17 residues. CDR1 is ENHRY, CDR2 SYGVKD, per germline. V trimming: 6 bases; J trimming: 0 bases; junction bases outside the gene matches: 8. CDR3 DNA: TGTGCCATCAGGGCTAGCGGGAGTTCCCACTCCTACAATGAGCAGTTCTTC. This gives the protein CAIRASGSSHSYNEQFF.

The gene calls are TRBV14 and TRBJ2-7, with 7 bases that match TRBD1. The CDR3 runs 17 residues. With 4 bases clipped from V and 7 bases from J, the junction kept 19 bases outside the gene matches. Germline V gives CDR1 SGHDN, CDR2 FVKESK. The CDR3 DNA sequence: TGTGCCAGCAGCCGCGGGCTCGGGACAGTGAGATTAGGAGAGCAGTACTTC. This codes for CASSRGLGTVRLGEQYF. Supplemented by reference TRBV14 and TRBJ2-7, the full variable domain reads EAGVTQFPSHSVIEKGQTVTLRCDPISGHDNLYWYRRVMGKEIKFLLHFVKESKQDESGMPNNRFLAERTGGTYSTLKVQPAELEDSGVYFCASSRGLGTVRLGEQYFGPGTRLTVT.

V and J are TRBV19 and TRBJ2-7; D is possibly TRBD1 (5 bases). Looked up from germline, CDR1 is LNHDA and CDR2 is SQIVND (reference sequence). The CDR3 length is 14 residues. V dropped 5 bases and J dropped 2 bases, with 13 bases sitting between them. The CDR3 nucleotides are TGTGCCAGTAGTTCCAGGGATCCCGCCTACGAGCAGTACTTC. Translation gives CASSSRDPAYEQYF.

The CDR3 DNA follows: TGTGCCAGCAGCTTAGGTCTGCCCCAAGGCGGTACGCAGTATTTT. Its protein product is CASSLGLPQGGTQYF. This chain connects TRBV11-1 to TRBJ2-3, with D hard to call. This CDR3 contains 15 residues. Between the trimmed V and J ends, which lost 1 base and 8 bases, there was a span of 16 bases. Germline V lookup: CDR1 SGHAT, CDR2 FQDESV (reference sequence).

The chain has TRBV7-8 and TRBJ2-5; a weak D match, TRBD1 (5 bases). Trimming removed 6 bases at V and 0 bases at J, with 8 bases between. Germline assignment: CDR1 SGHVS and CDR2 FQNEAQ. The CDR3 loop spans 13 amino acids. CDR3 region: CASRAGNQETQYF. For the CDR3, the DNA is TGTGCCAGCAGGGCAGGGAACCAAGAGACCCAGTACTTC. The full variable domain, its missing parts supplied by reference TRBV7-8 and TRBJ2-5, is GAGVSQSPRYKVAKRGQDVALRCDPISGHVSLFWYQQALGQGPEFLTYFQNEAQLDKSGLPSDRFFAERPEGSVSTLKIQRTQQEDSAVYLCASRAGNQETQYFGPGTRLLVL.

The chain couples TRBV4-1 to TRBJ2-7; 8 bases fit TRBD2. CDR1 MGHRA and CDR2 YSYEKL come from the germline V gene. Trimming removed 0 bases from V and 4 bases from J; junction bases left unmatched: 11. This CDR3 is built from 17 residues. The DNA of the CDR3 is TGCGCCAGCAGCCAAGATTTCCCGTTGGCTAGCGGGTACGAGCAGTACTTC. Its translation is CASSQDFPLASGYEQYF.

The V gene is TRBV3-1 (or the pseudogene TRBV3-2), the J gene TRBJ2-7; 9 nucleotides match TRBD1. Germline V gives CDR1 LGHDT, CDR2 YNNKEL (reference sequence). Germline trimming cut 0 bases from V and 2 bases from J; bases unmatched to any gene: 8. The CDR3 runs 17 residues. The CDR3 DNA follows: TGTGCCAGCAGCCAAGATTGGTACGGGACAGGGACCTACGAGCAGTACTTC. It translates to CASSQDWYGTGTYEQYF.

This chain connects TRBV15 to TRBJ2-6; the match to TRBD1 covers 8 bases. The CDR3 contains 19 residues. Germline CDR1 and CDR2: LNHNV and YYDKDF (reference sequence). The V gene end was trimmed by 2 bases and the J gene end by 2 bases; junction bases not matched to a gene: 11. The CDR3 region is CATSRYRTGKGAGANVLTF. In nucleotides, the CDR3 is TGTGCCACCAGCAGATACCGGACAGGGAAGGGCGCTGGGGCCAACGTCCTGACTTTC. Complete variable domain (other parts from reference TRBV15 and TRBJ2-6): DAMVIQNPRYQVTQFGKPVTLSCSQTLNHNVMYWYQQKSSQAPKLLFHYYDKDFNNEADTPDNFQSRRPNTSFCFLDIRSPGLGDTAMYLCATSRYRTGKGAGANVLTFGAGSRLTVL.

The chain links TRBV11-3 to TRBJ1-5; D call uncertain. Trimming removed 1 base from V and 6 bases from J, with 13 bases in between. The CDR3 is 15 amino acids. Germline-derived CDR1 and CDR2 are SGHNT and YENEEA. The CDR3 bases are TGTGCCAGCAGCTTAGTAGCCCGAGGGATTCAGCCCCAGCATTTT. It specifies CASSLVARGIQPQHF.